The present TCR beta chain was sequenced within a study of T cell repertoires in aging, cancer and after chemotherapy. Overall study context: Patients with chronic lymphocytic leukemia were sampled before and after fludarabine- or bendamustine-based chemotherapy.

The sample holds a few counts of this clonotype. The antigen remains unidentified. TRB rearrangements spanning V, D and J were amplified using mixed TRB-A/B primers. A single record per CDR3 protein comes from TCRdb applying MiXCR to the multiplex PCR reads. Among around 1,800 distinct CDR3 sequences listed, 20% to 25% were seen once. TCR beta rearrangements were amplified from peripheral blood genomic DNA. Findings and caveats of the study: Median generation probability rose over the chemotherapy interval in each cancer cohort, suggesting rebound thymic output.

From germline, CDR1 is SGHRS and CDR2 YFSETQ. The CDR3 sequence is 15 residues long. Losses at the gene ends were 4 bases for V and 5 bases for J; bases not matched to a gene: 4. Source material: blood. This TCR was recovered from a human donor with a blood cancer. V gene TRBV5-1 combines with J gene TRBJ2-7; TRBD2 matches 15 bases. The CDR3 DNA is TGCGCCAGCAGCCTGGGACTAGCGGGAGGAAACGAGCAGTACTTC. It translates to CASSLGLAGGNEQYF.